This T cell receptor beta chain derives from a study of Ad26.COV2.S vaccination and SARS-CoV-2 variants. Study results and limitations: Analytic work on TCR breadth and depth might have understated the full extent of total T cell responses. For non-spike TCRs, breadth in vaccine recipients resembled that in placebo recipients.

Clones were sequenced by immunoSEQ multiplex PCR, and TCRdb holds only the in-frame ones, with some missing. In the table there are more than 300,000 clones, around four fifths of which are singletons. Treatment meaning: some 20 received Ad26.COV2.S at low or high dose, single or two shots; roughly 5 received placebo; per-sample allocation not given. Day 63 after the first vaccine or placebo injection was the time point for sampling. Germline CDR1 and CDR2: SGHAT and FQNNGV. This CDR3 has 16 residues. Trimming cost V 4 bases and J 7 bases, with 22 bases left between them. A few counts support this clone. Antigen unknown.

This TCR derives from a person between 18 and 60 years old who received the Ad26.COV2.S COVID-19 vaccine or a placebo. The starting material was peripheral blood, obtained in a trial of Ad26.COV2.S vaccine versus placebo. The chain carries TRBV11-2 and TRBJ1-2; D might be TRBD1 (6 bases). This CDR3 is CASSSPRQVSVIGYTF. As DNA, the CDR3 is TGTGCCAGCAGCTCTCCAAGACAGGTCTCAGTTATTGGCTACACCTTC. Based on the CDR3 plus reference TRBV11-2 and TRBJ1-2, the full variable domain is EAGVAQSPRYKIIEKRQSVAFWCNPISGHATLYWYQQILGQGPKLLIQFQNNGVVDDSQLPKDRFSAERLKGVDSTLKIQPAKLEDSAVYLCASSSPRQVSVIGYTFGSGTRLTVV.